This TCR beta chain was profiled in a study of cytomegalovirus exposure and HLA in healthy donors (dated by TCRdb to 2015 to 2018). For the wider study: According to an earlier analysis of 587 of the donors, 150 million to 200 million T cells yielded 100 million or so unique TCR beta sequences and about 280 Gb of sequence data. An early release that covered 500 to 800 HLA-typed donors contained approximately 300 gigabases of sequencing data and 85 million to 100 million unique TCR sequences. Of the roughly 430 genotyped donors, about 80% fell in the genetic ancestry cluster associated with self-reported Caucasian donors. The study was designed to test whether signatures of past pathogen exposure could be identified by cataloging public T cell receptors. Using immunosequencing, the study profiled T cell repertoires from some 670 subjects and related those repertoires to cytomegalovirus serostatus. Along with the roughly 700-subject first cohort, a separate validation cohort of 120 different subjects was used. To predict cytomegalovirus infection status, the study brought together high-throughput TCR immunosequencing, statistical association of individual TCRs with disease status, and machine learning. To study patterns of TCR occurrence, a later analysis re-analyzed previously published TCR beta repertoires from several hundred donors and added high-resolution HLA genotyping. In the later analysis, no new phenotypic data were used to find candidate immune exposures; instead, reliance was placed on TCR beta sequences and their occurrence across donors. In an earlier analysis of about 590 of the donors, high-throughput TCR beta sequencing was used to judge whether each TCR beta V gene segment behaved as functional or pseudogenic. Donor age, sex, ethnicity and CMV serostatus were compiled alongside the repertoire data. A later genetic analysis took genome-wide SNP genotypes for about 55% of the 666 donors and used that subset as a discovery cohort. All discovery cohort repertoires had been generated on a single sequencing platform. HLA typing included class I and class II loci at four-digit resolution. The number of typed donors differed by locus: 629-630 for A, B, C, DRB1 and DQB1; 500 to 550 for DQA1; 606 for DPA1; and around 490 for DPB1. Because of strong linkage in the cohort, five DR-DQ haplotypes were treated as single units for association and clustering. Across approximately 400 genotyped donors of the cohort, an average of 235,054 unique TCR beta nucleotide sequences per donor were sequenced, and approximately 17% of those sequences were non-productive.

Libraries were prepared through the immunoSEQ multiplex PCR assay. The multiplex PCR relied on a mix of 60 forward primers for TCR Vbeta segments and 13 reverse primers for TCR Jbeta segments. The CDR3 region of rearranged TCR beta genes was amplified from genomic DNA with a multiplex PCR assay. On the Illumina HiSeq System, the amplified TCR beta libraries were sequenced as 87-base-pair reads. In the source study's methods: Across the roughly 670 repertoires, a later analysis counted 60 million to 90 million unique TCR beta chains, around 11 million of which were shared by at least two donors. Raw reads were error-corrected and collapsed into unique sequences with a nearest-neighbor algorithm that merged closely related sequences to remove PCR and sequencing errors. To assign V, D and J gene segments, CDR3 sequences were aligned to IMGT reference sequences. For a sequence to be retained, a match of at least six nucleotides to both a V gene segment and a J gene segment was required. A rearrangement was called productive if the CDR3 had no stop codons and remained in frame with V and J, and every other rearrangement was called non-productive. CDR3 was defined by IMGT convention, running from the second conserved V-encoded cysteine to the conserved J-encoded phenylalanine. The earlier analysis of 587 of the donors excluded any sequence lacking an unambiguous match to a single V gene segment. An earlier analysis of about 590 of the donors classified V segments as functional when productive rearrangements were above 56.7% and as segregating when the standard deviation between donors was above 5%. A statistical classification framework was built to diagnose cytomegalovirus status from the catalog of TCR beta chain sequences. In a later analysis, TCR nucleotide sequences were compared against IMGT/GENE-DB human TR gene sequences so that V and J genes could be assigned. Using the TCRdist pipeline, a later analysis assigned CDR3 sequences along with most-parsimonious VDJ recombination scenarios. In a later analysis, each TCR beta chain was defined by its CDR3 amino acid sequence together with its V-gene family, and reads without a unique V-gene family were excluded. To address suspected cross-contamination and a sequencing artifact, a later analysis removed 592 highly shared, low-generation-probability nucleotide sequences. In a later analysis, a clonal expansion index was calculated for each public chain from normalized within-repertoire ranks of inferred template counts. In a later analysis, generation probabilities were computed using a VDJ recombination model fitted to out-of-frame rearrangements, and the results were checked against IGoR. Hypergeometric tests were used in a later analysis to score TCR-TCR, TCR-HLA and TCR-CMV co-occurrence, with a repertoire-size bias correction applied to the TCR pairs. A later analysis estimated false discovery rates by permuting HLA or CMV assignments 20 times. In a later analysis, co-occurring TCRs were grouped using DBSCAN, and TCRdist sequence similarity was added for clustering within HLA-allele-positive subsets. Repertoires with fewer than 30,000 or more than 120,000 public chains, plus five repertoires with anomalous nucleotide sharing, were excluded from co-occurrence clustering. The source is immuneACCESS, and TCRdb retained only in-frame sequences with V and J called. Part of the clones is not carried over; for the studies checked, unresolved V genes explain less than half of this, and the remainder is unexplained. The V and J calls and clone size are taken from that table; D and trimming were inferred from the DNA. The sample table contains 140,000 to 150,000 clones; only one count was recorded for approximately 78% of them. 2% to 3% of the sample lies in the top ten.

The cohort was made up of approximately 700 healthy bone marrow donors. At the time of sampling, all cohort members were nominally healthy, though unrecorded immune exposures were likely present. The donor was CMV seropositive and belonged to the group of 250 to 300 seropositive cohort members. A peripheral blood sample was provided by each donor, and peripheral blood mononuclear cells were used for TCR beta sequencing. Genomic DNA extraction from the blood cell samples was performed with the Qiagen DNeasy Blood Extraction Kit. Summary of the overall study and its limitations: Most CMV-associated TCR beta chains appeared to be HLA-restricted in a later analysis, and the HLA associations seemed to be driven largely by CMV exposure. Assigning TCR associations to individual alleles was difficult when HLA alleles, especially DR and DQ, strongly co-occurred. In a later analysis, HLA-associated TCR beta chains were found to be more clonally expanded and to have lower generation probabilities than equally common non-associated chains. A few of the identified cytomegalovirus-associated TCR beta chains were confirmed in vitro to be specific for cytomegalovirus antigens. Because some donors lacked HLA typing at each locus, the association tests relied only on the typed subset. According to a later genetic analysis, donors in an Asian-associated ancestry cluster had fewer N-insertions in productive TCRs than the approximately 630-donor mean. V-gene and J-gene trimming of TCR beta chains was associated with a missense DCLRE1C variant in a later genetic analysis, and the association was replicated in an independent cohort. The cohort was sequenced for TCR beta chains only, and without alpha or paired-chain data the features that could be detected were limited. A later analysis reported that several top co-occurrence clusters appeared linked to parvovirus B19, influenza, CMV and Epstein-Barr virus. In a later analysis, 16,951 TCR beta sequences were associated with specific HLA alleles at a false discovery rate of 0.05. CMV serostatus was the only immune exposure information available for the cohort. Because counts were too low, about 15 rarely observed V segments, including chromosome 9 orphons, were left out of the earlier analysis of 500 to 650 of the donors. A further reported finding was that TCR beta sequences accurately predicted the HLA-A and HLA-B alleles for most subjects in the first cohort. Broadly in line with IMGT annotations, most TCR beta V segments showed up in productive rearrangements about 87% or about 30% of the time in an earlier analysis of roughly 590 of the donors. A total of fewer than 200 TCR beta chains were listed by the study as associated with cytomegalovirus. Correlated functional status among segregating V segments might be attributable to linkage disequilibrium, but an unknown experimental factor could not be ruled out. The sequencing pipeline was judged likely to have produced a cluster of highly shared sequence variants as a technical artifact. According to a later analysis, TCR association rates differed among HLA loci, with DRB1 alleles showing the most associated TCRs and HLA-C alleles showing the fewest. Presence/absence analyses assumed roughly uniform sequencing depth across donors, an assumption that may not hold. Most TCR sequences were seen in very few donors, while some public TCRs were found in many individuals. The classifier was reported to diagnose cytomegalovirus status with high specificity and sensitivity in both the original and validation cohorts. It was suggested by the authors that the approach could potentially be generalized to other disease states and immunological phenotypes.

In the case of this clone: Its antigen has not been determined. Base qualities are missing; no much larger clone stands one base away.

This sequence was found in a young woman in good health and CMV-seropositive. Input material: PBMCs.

The nucleotides read TGTGCCAGCAGCCGAACTCAGGGGTTCTCTGGAAACACCATATATTTT. Its protein reads: CASSRTQGFSGNTIYF. The rearranged chain carries TRBV13 and TRBJ1-3, and the D gene may be TRBD1, 6 bases matching. The germline V gene (reference sequence) specifies PRHDT as CDR1 and FYEKMQ as CDR2. V is shortened by 5 bases, J by 0 bases, and the region joining them spans 14 bases. The CDR3, cysteine through phenylalanine, is 16 amino acids long. The CDR3 DNA has 48 bases and is translated from base 1.